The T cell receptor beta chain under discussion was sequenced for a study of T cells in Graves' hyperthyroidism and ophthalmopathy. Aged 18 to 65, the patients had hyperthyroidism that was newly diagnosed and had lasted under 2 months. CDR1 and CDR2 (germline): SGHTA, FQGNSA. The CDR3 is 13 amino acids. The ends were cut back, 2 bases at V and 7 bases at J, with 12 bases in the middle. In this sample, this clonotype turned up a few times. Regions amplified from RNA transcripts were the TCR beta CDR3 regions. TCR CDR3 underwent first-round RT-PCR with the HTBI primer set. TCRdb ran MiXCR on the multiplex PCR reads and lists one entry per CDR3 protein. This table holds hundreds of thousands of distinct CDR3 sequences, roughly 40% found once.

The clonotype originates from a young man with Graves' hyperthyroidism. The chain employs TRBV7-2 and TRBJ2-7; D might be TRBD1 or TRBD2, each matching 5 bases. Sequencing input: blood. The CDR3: CASSLMGDGEQYF. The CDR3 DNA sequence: TGTGCCAGCAGCTTAATGGGGGACGGAGAGCAGTACTTC.